The 9 T cell receptor beta chains in this list originate from one sample, sequenced in a study of blood T cell repertoires in COVID-19. Sequenced by immunoSEQ multiplex PCR; TCRdb stores in-frame clones only, minus some. The data hold tens of thousands of clones, with around two thirds observed a single time. Material for sequencing was peripheral blood. The receptors were gathered from a human donor with acute or convalescent COVID-19. The donor label of this sample is uncertain.

This clone was picked up one time. V and J are TRBV19 and TRBJ1-1; D not resolved. The germline gives CDR1 LNHDA, CDR2 SQIVND (reference sequence). The CDR3 runs 11 residues. Between the trimmed V and J ends, which lost 3 bases and 10 bases, there was a span of 9 bases. CDR3 sequence reads: CASSIRFRAFF. In DNA, the CDR3 is TGTGCCAGTAGTATCAGGTTTCGAGCTTTCTTT.

This clone showed up just a few times. The J gene is TRBJ1-2, the V gene TRBV6-6; 8 bases align to TRBD1. The CDR3 extends over 15 amino acids. Germline values: CDR1 MNHNY, CDR2 SVGAGI (reference sequence). Unmatched junction bases numbered 6, after V lost 3 bases and J lost 3 bases. CDR3 protein: CASSYWQGADYGYTF. CDR3 bases: TGTGCCAGCAGTTATTGGCAGGGGGCAGACTATGGCTACACCTTC.

This chain joins TRBV27 and TRBJ1-5, with a possible D match to TRBD1 (6 bases). The CDR3 spans 14 residues. Germline CDR1 is MNHEY and CDR2 is SMNVEV (reference sequence). With 7 bases removed from V and 5 bases from J, the gap between germline ends came to 15 bases. The CDR3 is CASMKQGSYQPQHF. The CDR3 DNA follows: TGTGCCAGCATGAAACAGGGCTCCTATCAGCCCCAGCATTTT.

The chain carries TRBV11-1 and TRBJ1-1; TRBD1 is a possible D gene (6 bases). V was trimmed by 5 bases and J by 1 base, leaving 11 bases between them. The CDR3 loop spans 14 amino acids. Germline assignment: CDR1 SGHAT and CDR2 FQDESV (reference sequence). The CDR3 reads CASSPGHTNTEAFF. The CDR3 nucleotides read TGTGCCAGCAGCCCGGGACATACGAACACTGAAGCTTTCTTT.

This clone was counted between two and nine times. CDR3 in DNA: TGTGCCAGCAGCTCTAGCGGCACCGGGGAGCTGTTTTTT. Protein: CASSSSGTGELFF. The V and J genes are TRBV11-3 and TRBJ2-2, with 7 bases fitting TRBD2. Losses at the gene ends were 4 bases for V and 4 bases for J; bases not matched to a gene: 0. The V gene's germline CDR1 is SGHNT and CDR2 YENEEA. This CDR3 spans 13 amino acids.

V gene TRBV3-1 (or the pseudogene TRBV3-2) combines with J gene TRBJ2-1; no reliable D call. The CDR3 has 14 amino acids. Trimming shortened V by 3 bases and J by 2 bases, and 8 bases separated the two germline ends. CDR1 and CDR2 from the germline V gene are LGHDT and YNNKEL (reference sequence). The CDR3 DNA reads as TGTGCCAGCAGCCAGGGCCCTACCTACAATGAGCAGTTCTTC. Protein: CASSQGPTYNEQFF.

V is TRBV12-3 or TRBV12-4 and J is TRBJ1-2; D remains ambiguous. The germline V and J ends were trimmed by 2 bases and 6 bases, with 7 bases remaining between them. This CDR3 spans 12 amino acids. In DNA, the CDR3 is TGTGCCAGCAGTTTACAGGCTGATGGCTACACCTTC. Its translation is CASSLQADGYTF.

This clone came up a few times. V usage is TRBV24-1 and J usage is TRBJ2-1, with TRBD2 matching over 7 bases. The ends lost 1 base at V and 9 bases at J; junction bases unmatched: 2. The germline gives CDR1 KGHDR, CDR2 SFDVKD. The CDR3 is 13 amino acids. The DNA of the CDR3 is TGTGCCACCAGTGATTTCGTAGCGGGTGAGCAGTTCTTC. Protein sequence: CATSDFVAGEQFF.

This clone was recorded a few times. The chain employs TRBV5-5 and TRBJ1-4, with TRBD1 as a possible D gene (5 bases). V lost 4 bases and J lost 1, with 11 bases in between. Germline-derived CDR1 and CDR2 are SGHKS and YYEKEE (reference sequence). This CDR3 region has 15 residues. In nucleotides, the CDR3 is TGTGCCAGCAGCCGAACCACAGGAACTAATGAAAAACTGTTTTTT. The encoded protein is CASSRTTGTNEKLFF.